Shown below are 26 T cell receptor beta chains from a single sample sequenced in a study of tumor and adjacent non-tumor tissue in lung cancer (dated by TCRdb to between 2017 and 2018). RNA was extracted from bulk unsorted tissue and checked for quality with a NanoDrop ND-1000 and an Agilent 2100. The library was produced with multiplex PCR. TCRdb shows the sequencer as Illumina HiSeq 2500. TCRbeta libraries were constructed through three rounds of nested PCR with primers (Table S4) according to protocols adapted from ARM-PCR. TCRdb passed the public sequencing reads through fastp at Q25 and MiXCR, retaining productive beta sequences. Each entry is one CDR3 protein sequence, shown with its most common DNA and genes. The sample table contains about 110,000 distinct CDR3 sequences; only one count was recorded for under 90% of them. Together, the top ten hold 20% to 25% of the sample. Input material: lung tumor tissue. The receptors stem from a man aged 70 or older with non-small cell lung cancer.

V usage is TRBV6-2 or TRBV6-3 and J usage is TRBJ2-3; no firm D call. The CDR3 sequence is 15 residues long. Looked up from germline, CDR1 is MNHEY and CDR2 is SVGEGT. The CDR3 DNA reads TGTGTCAACAGTTACCGGGCTCCGCAGACAGATACGCAGTATTTT. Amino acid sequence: CVNSYRAPQTDTQYF.

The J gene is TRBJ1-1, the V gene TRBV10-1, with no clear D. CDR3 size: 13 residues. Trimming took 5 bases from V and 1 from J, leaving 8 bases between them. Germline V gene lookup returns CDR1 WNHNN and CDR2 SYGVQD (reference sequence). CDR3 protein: CASSIGQNTEAFF. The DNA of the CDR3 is TGCGCCAGCAGTATTGGGCAGAACACTGAAGCTTTCTTT.

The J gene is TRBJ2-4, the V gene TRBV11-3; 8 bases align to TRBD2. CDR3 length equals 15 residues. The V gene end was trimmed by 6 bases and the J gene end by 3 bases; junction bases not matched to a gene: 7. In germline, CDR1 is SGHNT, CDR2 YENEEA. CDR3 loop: CASSPGGHCKNIQYF. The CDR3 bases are TGTGCCAGCAGTCCGGGAGGGCATTGCAAAAACATTCAGTACTTC.

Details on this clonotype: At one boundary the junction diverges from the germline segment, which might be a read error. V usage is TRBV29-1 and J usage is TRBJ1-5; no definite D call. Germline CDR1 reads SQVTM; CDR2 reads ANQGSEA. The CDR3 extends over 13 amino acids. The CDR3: CSVLTYSNQPRHF. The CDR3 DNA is TGCAGCGTTTTAACATATAGCAATCAGCCCCGGCATTTT.

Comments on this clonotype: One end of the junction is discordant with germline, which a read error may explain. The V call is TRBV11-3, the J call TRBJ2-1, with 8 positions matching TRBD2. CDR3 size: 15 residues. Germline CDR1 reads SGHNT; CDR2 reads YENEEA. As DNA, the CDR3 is TGTGCTAGGAGCTTAGCGGGGAGAGGTGGTAATGAGCTGTTCTTC. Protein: CARSLAGRGGNELFF.

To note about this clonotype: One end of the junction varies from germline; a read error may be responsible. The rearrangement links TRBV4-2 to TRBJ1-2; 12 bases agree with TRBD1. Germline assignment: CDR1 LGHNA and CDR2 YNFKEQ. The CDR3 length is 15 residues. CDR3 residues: CASRGQGARNFGYTF. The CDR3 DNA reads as TGTGCCAGCAGGGGACAGGGGGCGAGGAACTTTGGTTACACGTTC.

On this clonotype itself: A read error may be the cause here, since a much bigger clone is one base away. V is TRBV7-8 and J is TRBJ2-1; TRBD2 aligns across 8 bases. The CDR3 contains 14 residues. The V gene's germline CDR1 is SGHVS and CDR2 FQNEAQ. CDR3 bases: TGTGCCAGCAGCCAAAGGACTAGCTTGGCTGAGCCGTTCTTC. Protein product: CASSQRTSLAEPFF.

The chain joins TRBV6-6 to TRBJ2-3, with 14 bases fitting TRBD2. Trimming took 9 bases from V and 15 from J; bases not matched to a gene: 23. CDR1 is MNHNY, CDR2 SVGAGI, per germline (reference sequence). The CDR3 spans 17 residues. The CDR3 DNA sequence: TGTGCCAGAAGGCCCAATCCGGGACTAGCGGGAGCAGATACGCGATATTTT. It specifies CARRPNPGLAGADTRYF.

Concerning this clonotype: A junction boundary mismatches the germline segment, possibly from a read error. The CDR3 loop is CASSQDPARAEYNEQLF. CDR3 nucleotide sequence: TGTGCCAGCAGCCAAGACCCTGCGCGAGCTGAATACAATGAGCAGCTCTTC. V usage is TRBV4-3 and J usage is TRBJ2-1; the D is unclear. This CDR3 contains 17 residues. The germline V gene encodes CDR1 LGHNA and CDR2 YSLEER.

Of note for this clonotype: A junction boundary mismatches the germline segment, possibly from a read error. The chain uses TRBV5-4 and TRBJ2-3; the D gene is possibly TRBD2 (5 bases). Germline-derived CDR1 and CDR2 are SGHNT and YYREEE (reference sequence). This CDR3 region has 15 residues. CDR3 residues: CASSQKAGGPDTHYF. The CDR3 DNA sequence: TGTGCCAGCAGCCAAAAAGCTGGAGGACCAGATACGCATTATTTT.

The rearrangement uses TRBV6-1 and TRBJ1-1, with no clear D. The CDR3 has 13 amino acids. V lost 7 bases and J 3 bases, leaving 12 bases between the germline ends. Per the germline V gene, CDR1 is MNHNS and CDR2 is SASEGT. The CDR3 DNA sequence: TGTGCCAGCACCCGGATGAGGGACACTGAAGCTTTCTTT. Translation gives CASTRMRDTEAFF.

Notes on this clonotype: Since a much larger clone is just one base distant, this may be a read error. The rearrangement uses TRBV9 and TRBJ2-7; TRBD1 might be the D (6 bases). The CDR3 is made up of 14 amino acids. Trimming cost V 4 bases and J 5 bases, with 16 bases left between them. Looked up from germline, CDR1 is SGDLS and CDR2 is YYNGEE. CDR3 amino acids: CASSISGNRDEQYF. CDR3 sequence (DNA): TGTGCCAGCAGCATCTCAGGGAACAGGGACGAGCAGTACTTC.

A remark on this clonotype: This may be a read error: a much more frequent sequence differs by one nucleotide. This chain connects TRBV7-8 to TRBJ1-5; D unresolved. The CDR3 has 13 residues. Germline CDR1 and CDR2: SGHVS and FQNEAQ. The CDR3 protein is CANSIGRDQPQHF. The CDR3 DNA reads TGTGCCAACAGCATTGGGAGGGATCAGCCCCAGCATTTT. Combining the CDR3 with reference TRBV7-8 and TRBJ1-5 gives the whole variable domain GAGVSQSPRYKVAKRGQDVALRCDPISGHVSLFWYQQALGQGPEFLTYFQNEAQLDKSGLPSDRFFAERPEGSVSTLKIQRTQQEDSAVYLCANSIGRDQPQHFGDGTRLSIL.

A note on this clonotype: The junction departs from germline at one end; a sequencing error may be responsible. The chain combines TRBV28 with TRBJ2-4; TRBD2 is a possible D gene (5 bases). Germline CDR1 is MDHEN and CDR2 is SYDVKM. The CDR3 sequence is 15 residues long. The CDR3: CVSSYYPLAKNIKYF. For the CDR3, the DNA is TGTGTCAGCAGTTACTACCCTCTAGCCAAAAACATTAAGTACTTC. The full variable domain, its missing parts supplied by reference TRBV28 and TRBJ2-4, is DVKVTQSSRYLVKRTGEKVFLECVQDMDHENMFWYRQDPGLGLRLIYFSYDVKMKEKGDIPEGYSVSREKKERFSLILESASTNQTSMYLCVSSYYPLAKNIKYFGAGTRLSVL.

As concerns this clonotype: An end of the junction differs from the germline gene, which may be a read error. CDR3 sequence: CASNPICLSSEHYF. CDR3 sequence (DNA): TGTGCCAGCAACCCCATATGCCTCTCTTCCGAGCACTACTTC. The V gene is TRBV4-1, the J gene TRBJ2-7; D ambiguous. Germline lookup yields CDR1 MGHRA and CDR2 YSYEKL. CDR3 length: 14 residues.

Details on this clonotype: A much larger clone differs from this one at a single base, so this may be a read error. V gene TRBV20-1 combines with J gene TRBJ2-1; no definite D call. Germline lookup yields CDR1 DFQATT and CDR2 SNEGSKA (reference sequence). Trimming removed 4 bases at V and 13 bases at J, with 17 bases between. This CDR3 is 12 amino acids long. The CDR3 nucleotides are TGCAGTGCTATAGAGAGGACCTCCGCCCAGTTCTTC. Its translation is CSAIERTSAQFF.

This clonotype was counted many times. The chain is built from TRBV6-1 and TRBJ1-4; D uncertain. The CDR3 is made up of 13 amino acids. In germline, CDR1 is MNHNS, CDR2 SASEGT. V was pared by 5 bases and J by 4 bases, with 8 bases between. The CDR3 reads CASSTAHNEKLFF. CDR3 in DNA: TGTGCCAGCAGTACAGCTCATAATGAAAAACTGTTTTTT.

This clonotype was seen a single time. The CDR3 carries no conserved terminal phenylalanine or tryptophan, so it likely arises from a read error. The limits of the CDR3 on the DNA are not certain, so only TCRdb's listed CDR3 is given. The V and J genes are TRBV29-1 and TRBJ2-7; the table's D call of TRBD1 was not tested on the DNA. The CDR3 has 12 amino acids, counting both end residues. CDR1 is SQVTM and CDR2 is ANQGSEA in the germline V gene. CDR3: CSAWGTNPEQYI.

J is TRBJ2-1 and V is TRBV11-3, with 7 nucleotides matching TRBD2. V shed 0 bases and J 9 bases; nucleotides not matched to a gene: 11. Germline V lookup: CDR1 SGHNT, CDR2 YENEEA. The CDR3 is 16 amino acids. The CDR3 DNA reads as TGTGCCAGCAGCTTAGATCCTTCGGGGGGTAGGGGTGAGCAGTTCTTC. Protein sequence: CASSLDPSGGRGEQFF.

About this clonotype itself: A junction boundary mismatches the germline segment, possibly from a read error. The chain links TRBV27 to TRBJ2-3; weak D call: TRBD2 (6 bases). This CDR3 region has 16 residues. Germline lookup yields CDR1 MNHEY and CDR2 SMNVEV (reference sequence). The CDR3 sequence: CASSFWGEQGTYTQYF. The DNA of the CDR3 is TGTGCCAGCAGTTTTTGGGGGGAGCAGGGCACATATACGCAGTATTTT.

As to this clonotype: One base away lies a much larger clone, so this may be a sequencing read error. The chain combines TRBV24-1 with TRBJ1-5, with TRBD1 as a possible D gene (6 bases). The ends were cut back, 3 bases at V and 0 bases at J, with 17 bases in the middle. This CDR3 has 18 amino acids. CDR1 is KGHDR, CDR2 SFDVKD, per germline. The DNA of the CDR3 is TGTGCCACCAGTGATACAAAACAGGGACCTCATAGCAATCAGCCCCAGCATTTT. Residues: CATSDTKQGPHSNQPQHF.

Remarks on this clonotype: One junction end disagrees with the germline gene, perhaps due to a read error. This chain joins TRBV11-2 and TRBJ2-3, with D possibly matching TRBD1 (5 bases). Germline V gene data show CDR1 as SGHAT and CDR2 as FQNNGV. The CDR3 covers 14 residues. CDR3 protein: CASSITSGSSTQYF. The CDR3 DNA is TGTGCAAGCAGCATAACCTCAGGGTCAAGTACGCAGTATTTT.

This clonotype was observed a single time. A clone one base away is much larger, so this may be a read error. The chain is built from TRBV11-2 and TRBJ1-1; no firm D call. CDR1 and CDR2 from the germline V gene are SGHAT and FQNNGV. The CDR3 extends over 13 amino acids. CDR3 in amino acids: CASCLVDNTEAFF. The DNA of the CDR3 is TGTGCCAGCTGCTTAGTAGATAACACTGAAGCTTTCTTT.

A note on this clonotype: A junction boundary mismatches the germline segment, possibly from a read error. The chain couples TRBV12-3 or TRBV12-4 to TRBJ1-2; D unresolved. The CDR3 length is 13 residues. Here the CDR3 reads CASSLGYPYSYTF. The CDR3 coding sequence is TGTGCCAGCAGTTTAGGATATCCCTATAGCTACACCTTT.

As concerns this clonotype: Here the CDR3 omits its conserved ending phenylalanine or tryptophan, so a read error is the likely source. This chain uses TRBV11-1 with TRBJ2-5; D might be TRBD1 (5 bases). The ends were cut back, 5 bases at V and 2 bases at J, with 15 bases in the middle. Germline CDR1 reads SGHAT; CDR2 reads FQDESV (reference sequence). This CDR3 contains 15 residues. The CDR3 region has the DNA TGTGCCAGCAGCCCGGGTAGGACAAATCAAGAGACCCAGTACCTC. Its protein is CASSPGRTNQETQYL.

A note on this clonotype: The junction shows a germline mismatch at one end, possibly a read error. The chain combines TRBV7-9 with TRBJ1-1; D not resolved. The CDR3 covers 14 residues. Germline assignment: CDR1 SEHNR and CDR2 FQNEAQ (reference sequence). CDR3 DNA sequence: TGTGCCAACAGCCAAGAGGGAAGTAGCACTGAAGCTTTCTTT. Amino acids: CANSQEGSSTEAFF.